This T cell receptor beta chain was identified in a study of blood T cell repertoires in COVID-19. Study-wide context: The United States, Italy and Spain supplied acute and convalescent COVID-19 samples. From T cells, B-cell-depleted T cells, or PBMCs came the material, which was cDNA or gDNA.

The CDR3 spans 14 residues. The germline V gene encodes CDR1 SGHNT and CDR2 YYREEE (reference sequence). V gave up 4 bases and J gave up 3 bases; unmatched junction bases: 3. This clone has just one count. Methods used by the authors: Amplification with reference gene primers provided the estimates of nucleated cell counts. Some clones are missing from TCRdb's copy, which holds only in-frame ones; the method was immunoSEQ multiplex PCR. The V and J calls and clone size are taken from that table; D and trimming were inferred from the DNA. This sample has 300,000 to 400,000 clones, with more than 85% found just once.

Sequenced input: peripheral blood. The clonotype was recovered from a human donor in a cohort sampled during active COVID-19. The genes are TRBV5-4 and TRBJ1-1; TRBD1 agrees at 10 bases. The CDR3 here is CASSPGTGDTEAFF. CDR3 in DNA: TGTGCCAGCAGCCCCGGGACAGGGGACACTGAAGCTTTCTTT.